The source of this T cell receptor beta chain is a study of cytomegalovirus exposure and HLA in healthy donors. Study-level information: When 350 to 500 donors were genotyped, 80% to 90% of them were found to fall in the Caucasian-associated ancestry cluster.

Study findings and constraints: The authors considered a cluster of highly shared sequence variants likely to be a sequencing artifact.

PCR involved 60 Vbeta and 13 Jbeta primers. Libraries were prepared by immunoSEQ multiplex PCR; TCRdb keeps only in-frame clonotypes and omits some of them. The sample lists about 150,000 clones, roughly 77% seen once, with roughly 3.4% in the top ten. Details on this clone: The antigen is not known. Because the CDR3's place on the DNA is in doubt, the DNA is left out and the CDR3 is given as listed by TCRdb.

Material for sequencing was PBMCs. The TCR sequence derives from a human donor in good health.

CDR3: CASSLDGTVFWPQHF. The chain carries TRBV5-1 and TRBJ1-5. The CDR3 is 15 residues long, counting both termini. Germline V gene sequence: CDR1 SGHRS, CDR2 YFSETQ.